The 21 T cell receptor beta chains given below trace back to one sample, sequenced in a study of cytomegalovirus exposure and HLA in healthy donors. Only in-frame clones appear in the TCRdb table, and some are missing; sequencing was by immunoSEQ multiplex PCR. Found here are hundreds of thousands of clones, 87% of them singletons; the top ten hold 2% to 3%. The specimen was PBMCs. All receptors come from a man aged 18 to 30 in good health and CMV-seronegative.

The CDR3 DNA follows: TGCGCCAGCAGCTTGGTCCTAGGACAGGTGGATGAAAAACTGTTTTTT. Amino acids: CASSLVLGQVDEKLFF. The rearrangement links TRBV5-1 to TRBJ1-4; TRBD1 agrees at 7 bases. The CDR3 covers 16 residues. Germline lookup yields CDR1 SGHRS and CDR2 YFSETQ. J gave up 6 bases and V 0 bases, and 8 bases lay outside the gene matches.

This clone has a single count. The chain couples TRBV4-2 to TRBJ2-1; TRBD2 is a possible D gene (5 bases). The CDR3 is made up of 14 amino acids. V was shortened by 5 bases and J by 6 bases, with 14 bases between the two germline ends. Germline loops: CDR1 LGHNA, CDR2 YNFKEQ. The DNA of the CDR3 is TGTGCCAGCAGCACCCGTGGGAGTGCCAATGAGCAGTTCTTC. Amino acids: CASSTRGSANEQFF.

With regard to this clone: The same CDR3 is also encoded by other DNA sequences in this sample. V usage is TRBV27 and J usage is TRBJ1-1; D gene ambiguous. The V end was cut by 2 bases, the J end by 3 bases, with 10 bases between. Germline V gives CDR1 MNHEY, CDR2 SMNVEV (reference sequence). CDR3 length: 14 residues. The chain's CDR3 is CASSLTGAHTEAFF. The CDR3 DNA reads TGTGCCAGCAGTTTAACGGGAGCCCACACTGAAGCTTTCTTT.

This clone has only a few counts. The V and J genes are TRBV10-1 and TRBJ2-7; D gene uncertain. V gave up 3 bases and J gave up 1 base, with 7 bases separating them. In germline, CDR1 is WNHNN, CDR2 SYGVQD (reference sequence). The CDR3 contains 13 residues. CDR3 in DNA: TGCGCCAGCAGTGACGGGTATTCCTACGAGCAGTACTTC. Encoded protein: CASSDGYSYEQYF.

The rearrangement joins TRBV7-2 to TRBJ1-5, with D tentatively TRBD1 (5 bases). This CDR3 comprises 13 residues. The germline CDR1 and CDR2 sequences are SGHTA and FQGNSA. Trimming took off 5 bases at V and 7 bases at J, with 12 bases between the two ends. CDR3 residues: CASSVRVGQPQHF. CDR3 in DNA: TGTGCCAGCAGCGTCAGGGTCGGGCAGCCCCAGCATTTT. Based on the CDR3 plus reference TRBV7-2 and TRBJ1-5, the full variable domain is GAGVSQSPSNKVTEKGKDVELRCDPISGHTALYWYRQSLGQGLEFLIYFQGNSAPDKSGLPSDRFSAERTGGSVSTLTIQRTQQEDSAVYLCASSVRVGQPQHFGDGTRLSIL.

The chain links TRBV7-2 to TRBJ2-7; 7 positions match TRBD2. Germline assignment: CDR1 SGHTA and CDR2 FQGNSA. V shed 5 bases and J 8 bases; nucleotides not matched to a gene: 9. The CDR3 extends over 13 amino acids. CDR3 region: CASSPSGEGQQYF. The CDR3 nucleotides are TGTGCCAGCAGCCCCTCGGGGGAGGGGCAGCAGTACTTC.

V is TRBV28 and J is TRBJ1-4, with 7 bases identical to TRBD1. Looked up from germline, CDR1 is MDHEN and CDR2 is SYDVKM. The V and J ends lost 6 bases and 0 bases, in that order; junction bases with no gene match: 13. The CDR3 length is 18 residues. The CDR3 nucleotides are TGTGCCAGCAGCCTCGGGGTAGGGACAGATGCAACTAATGAAAAACTGTTTTTT. This translates into CASSLGVGTDATNEKLFF. The full variable domain, with the rest looked up from reference TRBV28 and TRBJ1-4, is DVKVTQSSRYLVKRTGEKVFLECVQDMDHENMFWYRQDPGLGLRLIYFSYDVKMKEKGDIPEGYSVSREKKERFSLILESASTNQTSMYLCASSLGVGTDATNEKLFFGSGTQLSVL.

The chain has TRBV7-8 and TRBJ1-5; possible D gene TRBD1, 6 bases. Germline CDR1 reads SGHVS; CDR2 reads FQNEAQ. The CDR3 totals 19 residues. Trimming pared 0 bases from V and 3 bases from J, leaving 21 bases between. In nucleotides, the CDR3 is TGTGCCAGCAGCTTAGCGAAGTCAGGGACAATCCGGCCCAATCAGCCCCAGCATTTT. Amino acids: CASSLAKSGTIRPNQPQHF. The whole variable domain, remainder taken from reference TRBV7-8 and TRBJ1-5, is GAGVSQSPRYKVAKRGQDVALRCDPISGHVSLFWYQQALGQGPEFLTYFQNEAQLDKSGLPSDRFFAERPEGSVSTLKIQRTQQEDSAVYLCASSLAKSGTIRPNQPQHFGDGTRLSIL.

The rearrangement joins TRBV5-6 to TRBJ1-1; D gene uncertain. There are 13 residues in the CDR3. Trimming took 5 bases from V and 9 from J, leaving 17 bases between them. Germline-derived CDR1 and CDR2 are SGHDT and YYEEEE. CDR3 DNA sequence: TGTGCCAGCAGATCGGAAGGGCGGGCGAAAGCTTTCTTT. Its protein is CASRSEGRAKAFF.

V and J are TRBV4-1 and TRBJ1-5, with D possibly TRBD1 on 5 matching bases. CDR3 length: 13 residues. V lost 2 bases and J 5 bases, leaving 7 bases between the germline ends. Germline CDR1 MGHRA, CDR2 YSYEKL. CDR3 sequence reads: CASSQLRDQPQHF. For the CDR3, the DNA is TGCGCCAGCAGCCAACTCAGGGATCAGCCCCAGCATTTT.

The chain couples TRBV7-8 to TRBJ1-2, with 12 bases matching TRBD1. CDR1 SGHVS and CDR2 FQNEAQ come from the germline V gene. The CDR3 spans 17 residues. Germline trimming cut 4 bases from V and 4 bases from J; bases unmatched to any gene: 10. The CDR3 is CASSSGTGGGVGYGYTF. The CDR3 DNA follows: TGTGCCAGCAGCTCCGGGACAGGGGGCGGGGTGGGCTATGGCTACACCTTC. Looking up the rest from reference TRBV7-8 and TRBJ1-2 gives the full variable domain: GAGVSQSPRYKVAKRGQDVALRCDPISGHVSLFWYQQALGQGPEFLTYFQNEAQLDKSGLPSDRFFAERPEGSVSTLKIQRTQQEDSAVYLCASSSGTGGGVGYGYTFGSGTRLTVV.

The genes are TRBV6-5 and TRBJ2-1, with 8 bases matching TRBD2. J was trimmed by 10 bases and V by 11 bases; bases with no gene match: 19. The germline V gene encodes CDR1 MNHEY and CDR2 SVGAGI. The CDR3 contains 15 residues. CDR3 loop: CASSFAGGVWVEQFF. The CDR3 DNA is TGTGCCTCCTCTTTCGCGGGAGGAGTCTGGGTGGAGCAGTTCTTC.

The chain carries TRBV9 and TRBJ1-6; D ambiguous. CDR3 length: 13 amino acids. Looked up from germline, CDR1 is SGDLS and CDR2 is YYNGEE. Trimming took 0 bases from V and 10 from J, leaving 8 bases between them. CDR3 in DNA: TGTGCCAGCAGCGTAGATACCGGGTCACCCCTCCACTTT. Its protein is CASSVDTGSPLHF.

This chain joins TRBV14 and TRBJ2-5, with 7 bases aligning to TRBD1. The V gene end was trimmed by 4 bases and the J gene end by 4 bases; junction bases not matched to a gene: 6. The V gene's germline CDR1 is SGHDN and CDR2 FVKESK. The CDR3 loop spans 14 amino acids. In DNA form, the CDR3 reads TGTGCCAGCAGCCTCCGACAGGGAAGAGAGACCCAGTACTTC. It codes for CASSLRQGRETQYF.

This chain joins TRBV5-1 and TRBJ2-7; a weak D match, TRBD1 (6 bases). This CDR3 region has 14 residues. V was shortened by 0 bases and J by 6 bases, with 13 bases between the two germline ends. Germline CDR1 is SGHRS and CDR2 is YFSETQ. In DNA, the CDR3 is TGCGCCAGCAGCTTGGCCCAGGGGCCCACCGAGCAGTACTTC. Its translation: CASSLAQGPTEQYF.

The chain joins TRBV9 to TRBJ2-7; 9 nucleotides align to TRBD2. Germline values: CDR1 SGDLS, CDR2 YYNGEE. The CDR3 has 15 residues. V was pared by 0 bases and J by 2 bases, with 3 bases of the junction left unmatched. The CDR3 bases are TGTGCCAGCAGCGTAGATCAGCGGGGGGCCTACGAGCAGTACTTC. Translation: CASSVDQRGAYEQYF.

In this sample, this clone turned up once. The V call is TRBV9, the J call TRBJ2-3, with D possibly TRBD2 on 5 matching bases. V lost 0 bases and J lost 1, with 15 bases in between. Germline-derived CDR1 and CDR2 are SGDLS and YYNGEE. This CDR3 spans 17 amino acids. The CDR3 region has the DNA TGTGCCAGCAGCGTAGCCGGAATGAGCGGCGGCACAGATACGCAGTATTTT. Encoded protein: CASSVAGMSGGTDTQYF.

This clone was detected only once. V usage is TRBV11-3 and J usage is TRBJ2-5; D is unclear. The V gene lost 0 bases and the J gene lost 5 bases, with 7 bases spanning the gap. CDR1 SGHNT and CDR2 YENEEA come from the germline V gene. This CDR3 is built from 13 residues. CDR3 sequence reads: CASSLDLSETQYF. CDR3 nucleotides: TGTGCCAGCAGCTTAGATCTGTCGGAGACCCAGTACTTC.

In its sample, this clone was seen once. The CDR3 DNA reads TGTGCCATCAGTGAGTCAACAGTAGGCGAGCAGTACTTC. Translated, it gives CAISESTVGEQYF. V gene TRBV10-3 combines with J gene TRBJ2-7; D not resolved. Trimming removed 0 bases from V and 6 bases from J, with 9 bases in between. From germline, CDR1 is ENHRY and CDR2 SYGVKD. The CDR3 extends over 13 amino acids.

The chain's CDR3 is CASRPRQGATAKNIQYF. CDR3 bases: TGTGCCAGTAGGCCCCGACAGGGGGCGACAGCCAAAAACATTCAGTACTTC. The chain has TRBV19 and TRBJ2-4; the match to TRBD1 covers 10 bases. Germline V gene sequence: CDR1 LNHDA, CDR2 SQIVND (reference sequence). The CDR3 length is 17 residues. After removal of 6 bases from V and 0 bases from J, the junction contained 8 bases not matched to a gene. Complete variable domain (other parts from reference TRBV19 and TRBJ2-4): DGGITQSPKYLFRKEGQNVTLSCEQNLNHDAMYWYRQDPGQGLRLIYYSQIVNDFQKGDIAEGYSVSREKKESFPLTVTSAQKNPTAFYLCASRPRQGATAKNIQYFGAGTRLSVL.

This chain links TRBV13 with TRBJ2-7; D remains unclear. The CDR3 covers 12 residues. Germline CDR1 reads PRHDT; CDR2 reads FYEKMQ (reference sequence). V dropped 4 bases and J dropped 0 bases, with 4 bases sitting between them. The CDR3 here is CASSSLSYEQYF. CDR3 coding DNA: TGTGCCAGCAGCTCCCTCTCCTACGAGCAGTACTTC.